These T cell receptor beta chains were read from a single sample in a study of blood T cell repertoires in COVID-19. The method was immunoSEQ multiplex PCR; TCRdb's version includes in-frame clones alone and lacks a portion of them. The repertoire includes about 230,000 clones, roughly 84% of them detected once, and approximately 4.4% sits in the top ten. Specimen: peripheral blood. The receptors come from a man aged 50-59 years with active or convalescent COVID-19. Both conserved end residues are part of each CDR3. D genes are given only for firm matches. Not all rows give a size; the values are once, few, many and, for expanded clones, a class.

V: TRBV5-6
size: once
J: TRBJ1-5
D: NA
CDR3: CASSLQGNQPQHF
DNA: TGTGCCAGCAGCCTACAGGGCAATCAGCCCCAGCATTTT

V: TRBV19
size: once
J: TRBJ2-3
D: TRBD1
CDR3: CASSTGGTGYDTQYF
DNA: TGTGCCAGTAGTACTGGTGGGACAGGGTACGATACGCAGTATTTT

V: TRBV19
size: once
J: TRBJ2-1
D: TRBD1
CDR3: CASSPLGAGGLNEQFF
DNA: TGTGCCAGTAGTCCCCTCGGGGCAGGGGGCCTAAATGAGCAGTTCTTC

V: TRBV6-5
size: NA
J: TRBJ2-7
D: NA
CDR3: CASRRGNEQYF
DNA: TGTGCCAGCCGGAGGGGAAACGAGCAGTACTTC

V: TRBV3-1/TRBV3-2
size: NA
J: TRBJ2-1
D: TRBD2
CDR3: CASSQWSGGYREQFF
DNA: TGTGCCAGCAGCCAATGGAGCGGGGGCTACAGGGAGCAGTTCTTC

V: TRBV18
size: NA
J: TRBJ2-4
D: NA
CDR3: CASSLGQTDIQYF
DNA: TGTGCCAGCTCACTCGGACAGACGGACATTCAGTACTTC

V: TRBV2
size: NA
J: TRBJ1-3
D: NA
CDR3: CASRQGTAGNTIYF
DNA: TGTGCCAGCAGACAGGGAACTGCTGGAAACACCATATATTTT

V: TRBV2
size: NA
J: TRBJ1-3
D: NA
CDR3: CASTSTGISRNTIYF
DNA: TGTGCCAGCACCTCGACAGGTATTTCGCGAAACACCATATATTTT

V: TRBV6-6
size: NA
J: TRBJ2-6
D: NA
CDR3: CASSPRGSPSGANVLTF
DNA: TGTGCCAGCAGTCCACGGGGGTCTCCATCTGGGGCCAACGTCCTGACTTTC

V: TRBV21-1
size: NA
J: TRBJ1-1
D: NA
CDR3: CASRYRKPTEAFF
DNA: TGTGCCAGCAGGTACAGAAAACCCACTGAAGCTTTCTTT

V: TRBV3-1/TRBV3-2
size: NA
J: TRBJ2-7
D: TRBD1
CDR3: CASSGTGGEQYF
DNA: TGTGCCAGCAGCGGGACAGGGGGCGAGCAGTACTTC

V: TRBV6-2/TRBV6-3
size: NA
J: TRBJ1-5
D: NA
CDR3: CASSYSEFATRGSSQPQHF
DNA: TGTGCCAGCAGTTACTCCGAGTTCGCGACACGGGGTTCAAGTCAGCCCCAGCATTTT

V: TRBV6-1
size: NA
J: TRBJ1-2
D: NA
CDR3: CASSGLPDPANYGYTF
DNA: TGTGCCAGCAGTGGACTGCCTGACCCGGCCAACTATGGCTACACCTTC

V: TRBV2
size: once
J: TRBJ1-5
D: TRBD1
CDR3: CASSLRTGGNQPQHF
DNA: TGTGCCAGCAGTCTTAGGACAGGGGGCAATCAGCCCCAGCATTTT

V: TRBV24-1
size: once
J: TRBJ2-3
D: TRBD1
CDR3: CATSDPGTGGVDTQYF
DNA: TGTGCCACCAGTGATCCAGGGACAGGGGGCGTGGATACGCAGTATTTT

V: TRBV19
size: NA
J: TRBJ1-1
D: NA
CDR3: CASSPQKMNTEAFF
DNA: TGTGCCAGTAGCCCACAGAAAATGAACACTGAAGCTTTCTTT

V: TRBV2
size: NA
J: TRBJ1-6
D: NA
CDR3: CASSQGESPLHF
DNA: TGTGCCAGCAGCCAAGGGGAATCACCCCTCCACTTT

V: TRBV7-2
size: once
J: TRBJ2-2
D: TRBD1
CDR3: CASSLTGIGELFF
DNA: TGTGCCAGCAGCTTGACAGGGATCGGGGAGCTGTTTTTT

V: TRBV6-5
size: NA
J: TRBJ2-1
D: TRBD1
CDR3: CASRGQGNYNEQFF
DNA: TGTGCCAGCCGAGGACAGGGAAACTACAATGAGCAGTTCTTC

V: TRBV27
size: few
J: TRBJ1-4
D: NA
CDR3: CASSFSGFEKLFF
DNA: TGTGCCAGCAGTTTTTCAGGATTTGAAAAACTGTTTTTT

V: TRBV12-3/TRBV12-4
size: NA
J: TRBJ1-1
D: NA
CDR3: CASSLIRGTEAFF
DNA: TGTGCCAGCAGTTTAATTAGGGGGACTGAAGCTTTCTTT

V: TRBV30
size: NA
J: TRBJ2-5
D: NA
CDR3: CAWSALGGMGGETQYF
DNA: TGTGCCTGGAGTGCCCTTGGGGGTATGGGGGGAGAGACCCAGTACTTC

V: TRBV3-1/TRBV3-2
size: NA
J: TRBJ2-7
D: TRBD1
CDR3: CASSQEWTGSFYEQYF
DNA: TGTGCCAGCAGCCAAGAGTGGACAGGGAGTTTCTACGAGCAGTACTTC

V: TRBV19
size: NA
J: TRBJ2-2
D: NA
CDR3: CASSIERVGTGELFF
DNA: TGTGCCAGTAGTATAGAGCGGGTAGGCACCGGGGAGCTGTTTTTT

V: TRBV7-9
size: NA
J: TRBJ1-5
D: TRBD1
CDR3: CASSSGTGEYSNQPQHF
DNA: TGTGCCAGCAGCTCCGGGACAGGGGAGTATAGCAATCAGCCCCAGCATTTT

V: TRBV7-3
size: NA
J: TRBJ2-1
D: NA
CDR3: CASSPTGSRYNEQFF
DNA: TGTGCCAGCAGCCCTACAGGTAGCAGGTACAATGAGCAGTTCTTC

V: TRBV5-1
size: NA
J: TRBJ1-4
D: TRBD1
CDR3: CASSLDRGQYTNEKLFF
DNA: TGCGCCAGCAGCCTGGACAGGGGGCAGTATACTAATGAAAAACTGTTTTTT

V: TRBV7-3
size: NA
J: TRBJ2-3
D: TRBD2
CDR3: CASSSSGGAWTDTQYF
DNA: TGTGCCAGCAGCTCCAGCGGGGGGGCGTGGACAGATACGCAGTATTTT

V: TRBV5-5
size: few
J: TRBJ1-2
D: NA
CDR3: CASRSESAGGYTF
DNA: TGTGCCAGCAGATCTGAGTCGGCCGGGGGCTACACCTTC